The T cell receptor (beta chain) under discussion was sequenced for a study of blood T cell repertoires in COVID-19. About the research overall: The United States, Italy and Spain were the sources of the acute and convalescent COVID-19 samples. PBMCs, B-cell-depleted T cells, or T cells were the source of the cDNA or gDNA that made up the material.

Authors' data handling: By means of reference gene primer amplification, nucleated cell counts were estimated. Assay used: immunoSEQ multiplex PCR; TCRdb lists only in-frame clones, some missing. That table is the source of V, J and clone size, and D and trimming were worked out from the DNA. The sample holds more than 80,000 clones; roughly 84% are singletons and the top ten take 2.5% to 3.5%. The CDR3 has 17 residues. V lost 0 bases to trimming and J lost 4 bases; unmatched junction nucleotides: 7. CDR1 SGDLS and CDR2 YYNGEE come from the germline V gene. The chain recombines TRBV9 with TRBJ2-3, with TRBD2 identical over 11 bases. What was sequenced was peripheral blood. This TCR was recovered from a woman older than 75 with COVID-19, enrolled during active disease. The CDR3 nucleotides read TGTGCCAGCAGCGTAGCCCTACTAGCGGGGGAAGCAGATACGCAGTATTTT. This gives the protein CASSVALLAGEADTQYF.